A few counts support the clone carrying this T cell receptor beta chain. The entry originates in a study of post-analysis software for immune sequencing data. Incorporated into the TCR beta cDNA libraries were unique molecular identifiers, which served to reduce PCR and sequencing biases. A population of about 0.95 to 10 million T cells gave rise to roughly 0.5 million cDNA molecules. TCRdb analysed the PCR reads with MiXCR anew, one entry per CDR3 protein. The table records approximately 400,000 distinct CDR3 sequences, about a third of them present only once. The TCR sequence derives from a girl aged 5-17 years with multiple sclerosis. Sample: blood.

The CDR3 region has the DNA TGTGCCAGCAGCTTAGGTCAGGGAGGAGAGGTCTACGAGCAGTACTTC. Its translation is CASSLGQGGEVYEQYF. This chain uses TRBV5-6 with TRBJ2-7; TRBD2 might be the D (6 bases). Germline lookup yields CDR1 SGHDT and CDR2 YYEEEE. The CDR3 is made up of 16 amino acids. V lost 2 bases to trimming and J lost 3 bases, with 18 bases between them.